The 14 T cell receptor beta chains below were found in one sample sequenced in a study of T-cell memory formation after mild COVID-19. MiXCR was run by TCRdb on the 5' RACE reads, yielding one entry per CDR3 protein. The profile shows about 200,000 distinct CDR3 sequences, 9.5% of them singletons. The sequenced sample was PBMCs or a T cell subset sorted from them (not recorded which). These receptors were collected from a man aged 18-30 years who had mild COVID-19 (a few samples of this study predate the infection). Cell type and time point are not known.

This clonotype appeared many times. A read error may account for a junction end that differs from germline. The chain couples TRBV20-1 to TRBJ1-2, with D unclear. Germline V CDR1 and CDR2: DFQATT, SNEGSKA (reference sequence). The CDR3 is 11 residues long. CDR3 sequence (DNA): TGCAGTGCTAGAGATCGCCCAGCTTATGCCTTC. It translates to CSARDRPAYAF.

The table lists this clonotype with a few counts. This chain links TRBV28 with TRBJ2-4, with D maybe TRBD2 (5 bases). The CDR3 runs 13 residues. Trimming took off 4 bases at V and 14 bases at J, with 18 bases between the two ends. Germline CDR1 is MDHEN and CDR2 is SYDVKM. CDR3 sequence: CASSSPGRQSEYF. In DNA, the CDR3 is TGTGCCAGCAGTTCCCCGGGAAGGCAATCGGAGTACTTC.

The rearrangement uses TRBV4-3 and TRBJ1-2, with 7 bases fitting TRBD1. The CDR3 consists of 15 residues. The germline V gene has CDR1 LGHNA and CDR2 YSLEER. With 4 bases clipped from V and 7 bases from J, the junction kept 12 bases outside the gene matches. CDR3 sequence reads: CASSRGDSGGSGYTF. The CDR3 coding sequence is TGCGCCAGCAGCCGAGGGGACAGCGGAGGCAGTGGCTACACCTTC.

The V gene is TRBV9, the J gene TRBJ2-2; 9 bases are a match to TRBD2. The germline CDR1 and CDR2 sequences are SGDLS and YYNGEE. Germline trimming cut 0 bases from V and 5 bases from J; bases unmatched to any gene: 2. The CDR3 loop spans 15 amino acids. CDR3 sequence (DNA): TGTGCCAGCAGCGTAGTCCTAGCGGGGACCGGGGAGCTGTTTTTT. This translates into CASSVVLAGTGELFF. Using reference TRBV9 and TRBJ2-2 for the parts outside the CDR3, the full variable domain is DSGVTQTPKHLITATGQRVTLRCSPRSGDLSVYWYQQSLDQGLQFLIQYYNGEERAKGNILERFSAQQFPDLHSELNLSSLELGDSALYFCASSVVLAGTGELFFGEGSRLTVL.

This clonotype was picked up many times. The chain recombines TRBV12-3 or TRBV12-4 with TRBJ1-1; D remains ambiguous. Trimming stripped 3 bases from V and 0 bases from J, with 11 bases between. The CDR3 is 15 residues long. CDR3 nucleotide sequence: TGTGCCAGCAGTTTTGGTTCCGGGGTGAACACTGAAGCTTTCTTT. This codes for CASSFGSGVNTEAFF.

This clonotype has at least ten counts. The chain recombines TRBV6-5 with TRBJ2-7; 7 bases agree with TRBD1. The junction had 4 bases not matched to a gene; V was cut back by 2 bases and J by 0 bases. The CDR3 runs 15 residues. Germline V gene data show CDR1 as MNHEY and CDR2 as SVGAGI. Written as DNA, the CDR3 is TGTGCCAGCAGTTACACAGGGGAAAGCTCCTACGAGCAGTACTTC. Protein sequence: CASSYTGESSYEQYF.

The V call is TRBV27, the J call TRBJ1-4; no definite D call. Trimming removed 4 bases from V and 7 bases from J, with 19 bases in between. The CDR3 runs 16 residues. Germline V lookup: CDR1 MNHEY, CDR2 SMNVEV (reference sequence). The CDR3 protein is CASSSEYEVWGEKLFF. The CDR3 nucleotides are TGTGCCAGCAGTTCAGAGTATGAGGTCTGGGGTGAAAAACTGTTTTTT.

This clonotype was seen ten or more times. The chain couples TRBV5-1 to TRBJ1-5; the match to TRBD1 covers 9 bases. Trimming took 4 bases from V and 3 from J; bases not matched to a gene: 5. CDR1 and CDR2 from the germline V gene are SGHRS and YFSETQ. CDR3 length equals 15 residues. The CDR3 DNA sequence: TGCGCCAGCAGCGTAGGGACAGGGTACAATCAGCCCCAGCATTTT. Amino acids: CASSVGTGYNQPQHF.

This clonotype has a handful of counts. As DNA, the CDR3 is TGTGCCAGCAGCCCCGGGACAACGAATCAGCCCCAGCATTTT. It codes for CASSPGTTNQPQHF. V and J are TRBV6-6 and TRBJ1-5; possible D gene TRBD1, 6 bases. V lost 6 bases and J lost 4, with 13 bases in between. The CDR3 runs 14 residues. CDR1 and CDR2 (germline): MNHNY, SVGAGI (reference sequence).

This clonotype was detected only a few times. V usage is TRBV9 and J usage is TRBJ2-2; possible D gene TRBD1, 6 bases. The CDR3 runs 12 residues. Germline CDR1 and CDR2: SGDLS and YYNGEE. The germline V and J ends were trimmed by 3 bases and 6 bases, with 6 bases remaining between them. CDR3 in DNA: TGTGCCAGCAGCGAGGGGGCCGGGGAGCTGTTTTTT. Its translation: CASSEGAGELFF.

The chain carries TRBV11-1 and TRBJ2-2, with 8 bases that match TRBD2. The CDR3 is 19 amino acids. Trimming at V came to 5 bases and at J to 0 bases, leaving 14 bases not matched to a gene. Germline V lookup: CDR1 SGHAT, CDR2 FQDESV (reference sequence). CDR3 nucleotide sequence: TGTGCCAGCAGCCGCCATAGCCTTACTAGCGGTCCGAACACCGGGGAGCTGTTTTTT. This sequence encodes CASSRHSLTSGPNTGELFF.

The chain combines TRBV5-1 with TRBJ2-5; a weak D match, TRBD2 (5 bases). From germline, CDR1 is SGHRS and CDR2 YFSETQ. The CDR3 contains 14 residues. Between the trimmed V and J ends, which lost 2 bases and 2 bases, there was a span of 10 bases. The CDR3 DNA is TGCGCCAGCAGCTTTCTTTCGGGACAAGAGACCCAGTACTTC. This sequence encodes CASSFLSGQETQYF.

This clonotype was counted at least ten times. The CDR3 loop reads CSADSGRANVLTF. The CDR3 DNA sequence: TGCAGTGCGGACAGTGGAAGGGCCAACGTCCTGACTTTC. This chain connects TRBV20-1 to TRBJ2-6; D perhaps matches TRBD1 (6 bases). Germline CDR1 is DFQATT and CDR2 is SNEGSKA (reference sequence). The V end was cut by 6 bases, the J end by 5 bases, with 11 bases between. The CDR3 covers 13 residues.

This clonotype appeared a few times. The J gene is TRBJ2-3, the V gene TRBV4-1; D might be TRBD1 (5 bases). Germline V gives CDR1 MGHRA, CDR2 YSYEKL. The CDR3 runs to 15 residues. Trimming pared 0 bases from V and 3 bases from J, leaving 10 bases between. CDR3 sequence (DNA): TGCGCCAGCAGCCAAGATGGAAGGGGAACAGATACGCAGTATTTT. Translating it yields CASSQDGRGTDTQYF.